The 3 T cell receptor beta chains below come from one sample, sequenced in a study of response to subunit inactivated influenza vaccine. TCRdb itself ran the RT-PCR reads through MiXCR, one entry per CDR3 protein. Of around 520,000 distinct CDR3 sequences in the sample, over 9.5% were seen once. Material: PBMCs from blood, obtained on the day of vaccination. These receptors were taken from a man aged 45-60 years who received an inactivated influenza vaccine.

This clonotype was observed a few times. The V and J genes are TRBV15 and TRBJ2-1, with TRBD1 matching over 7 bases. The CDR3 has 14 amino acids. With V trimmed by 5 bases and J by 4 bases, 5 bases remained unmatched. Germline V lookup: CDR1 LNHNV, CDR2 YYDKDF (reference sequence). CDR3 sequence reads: CATSSLGQYNEQFF. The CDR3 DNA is TGTGCCACCAGCTCCCTGGGACAGTACAATGAGCAGTTCTTC.

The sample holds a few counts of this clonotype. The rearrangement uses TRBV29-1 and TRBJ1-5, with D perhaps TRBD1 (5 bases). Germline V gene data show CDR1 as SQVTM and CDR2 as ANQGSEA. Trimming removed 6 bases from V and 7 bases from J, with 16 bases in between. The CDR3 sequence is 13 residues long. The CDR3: CSVAGATGQPQHF. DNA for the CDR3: TGCAGCGTCGCCGGGGCCACCGGGCAGCCCCAGCATTTT.

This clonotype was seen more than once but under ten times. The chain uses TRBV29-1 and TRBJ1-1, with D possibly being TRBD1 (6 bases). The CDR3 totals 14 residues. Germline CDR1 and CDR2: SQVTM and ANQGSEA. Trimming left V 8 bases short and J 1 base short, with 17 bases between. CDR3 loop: CSLRWQGKNTEAFF. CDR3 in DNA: TGCAGCCTCAGGTGGCAGGGGAAGAACACTGAAGCTTTCTTT.